The 9 T cell receptor beta chains in this list originate from one sample, sequenced in a study of shared clonotypes between healthy human individuals. Sequenced by immunoSEQ multiplex PCR; TCRdb stores in-frame clones only, minus some. The sample lists about 960,000 clones; 76% were seen once. Sequencing used memory CD4+ T cells sorted from blood. Noted subset: CD45RA-negative fraction. Every receptor here comes from a man between 18 and 29 years old in good health.

Comment on this clone: At one end, the junction sequence differs from germline, possibly due to a read error. V usage is TRBV7-2 and J usage is TRBJ2-2; TRBD2 aligns across 8 bases. Germline-derived CDR1 and CDR2 are SGHTA and FQGNSA. This CDR3 has 16 amino acids. CDR3 protein: CASTLAPGTSTGELFF. In DNA form, the CDR3 reads TGTGCCAGCACCTTAGCGCCCGGGACTAGCACCGGGGAGCTGTTTTTT.

In DNA form, the CDR3 reads TGTGCCAGCAGTTACACCACAGGGTACGAGCAGTACTTC. This codes for CASSYTTGYEQYF. J is TRBJ2-7 and V is TRBV6-5, with D perhaps TRBD1 (6 bases). CDR3 length: 13 residues. CDR1 and CDR2 (germline): MNHEY, SVGAGI. V lost 2 bases and J 4 bases, leaving 9 bases between the germline ends.

This chain links TRBV2 with TRBJ1-5; 9 nucleotides line up with TRBD1. The V gene end was trimmed by 6 bases and the J gene end by 0 bases; junction bases not matched to a gene: 9. This CDR3 is built from 17 residues. Germline-derived CDR1 and CDR2 are SNHLY and FYNNEI. The CDR3: CASSTRTGEYSNQPQHF. Written as DNA, the CDR3 is TGTGCCAGCAGCACCCGGACAGGGGAATATAGCAATCAGCCCCAGCATTTT.

The CDR3 is CASSLGTGTVNTEAFF. As DNA, the CDR3 is TGTGCCAGCAGCTTGGGGACCGGGACAGTGAACACTGAAGCTTTCTTT. The rearrangement joins TRBV5-5 to TRBJ1-1; 7 bases fit TRBD1. The CDR3 loop spans 16 amino acids. The V segment lost 0 bases and the J segment 0 bases; nucleotides outside the gene matches: 5. Germline V gene data show CDR1 as SGHKS and CDR2 as YYEKEE (reference sequence).

The chain is built from TRBV5-1 and TRBJ2-6; no firm D call. The germline V gene has CDR1 SGHRS and CDR2 YFSETQ. The CDR3 runs 15 residues. The germline V and J ends were trimmed by 6 bases and 0 bases, with 10 bases remaining between them. The CDR3 DNA follows: TGCGCCAGCAAGTTCCTGGGCTCTGGGGCCAACGTCCTGACTTTC. Encoded protein: CASKFLGSGANVLTF.

The rearrangement links TRBV10-2 to TRBJ2-2, with 7 bases lining up with TRBD2. The germline V gene encodes CDR1 WSHSY and CDR2 SAAADI. The CDR3 loop spans 16 amino acids. V dropped 0 bases and J dropped 4; count of bases not matched to a gene: 5. The CDR3 reads CASSESKVAGTGELFF. The CDR3 DNA is TGCGCCAGCAGTGAGTCGAAGGTAGCGGGCACCGGGGAGCTGTTTTTT.

On this clone: At one of its ends the junction is not consistent with the germline gene, which may arise from a read error. The V and J genes are TRBV7-7 and TRBJ2-1, with D possibly matching TRBD2 (5 bases). Germline V gives CDR1 SSHAT, CDR2 FNYEAQ (reference sequence). The length of the CDR3 is 13 residues. CDR3 DNA sequence: TGTGCTAGCAGCTTAGCCCGGGGTGGTGAGCAGTTCTTC. It is translated as CASSLARGGEQFF. The complete variable domain, with remaining parts taken from reference TRBV7-7 and TRBJ2-1, reads GAGVSQSPRYKVTKRGQDVTLRCDPISSHATLYWYQQALGQGPEFLTYFNYEAQPDKSGLPSDRFSAERPEGSISTLTIQRTEQRDSAMYRCASSLARGGEQFFGPGTRLTVL.

This clone is a singleton in its sample. The rearrangement joins TRBV7-2 to TRBJ2-1, with TRBD2 matching 15 bases. Germline values: CDR1 SGHTA, CDR2 FQGNSA. The CDR3 runs to 14 residues. V was clipped by 4 bases and J by 13 bases; unmatched bases: 5. The CDR3 region has the DNA TGTGCCAGCAGCTCAAGGACTAGCGGGAGGGAACAGTTCTTC. It translates to CASSSRTSGREQFF.

This clone has only one observation. The genes are TRBV5-4 and TRBJ2-5; D not resolved. The CDR3 length is 15 residues. Per the germline V gene, CDR1 is SGHNT and CDR2 is YYREEE (reference sequence). The V end was cut by 4 bases, the J end by 1 base, with 14 bases between. The CDR3 sequence is CASSQKALAQETQYF. CDR3 coding DNA: TGTGCCAGCAGCCAAAAAGCACTGGCCCAAGAGACCCAGTACTTC.